These 6 T cell receptor beta chains originate from one sample sequenced in a study of metastatic and nonmetastatic thyroid tumors (dated by TCRdb to about 2020). None of the patients had been given any treatment before thyroid surgery. Library prep was done by PCR. Sequencing was performed on an Illumina HiSeq 4000. TCRdb redid the processing of the public reads, applying fastp at Q25 and MiXCR, and retained in-frame beta chains. The sample table records fewer than 100,000 clones; 15% of these occur just once. The ten largest make up roughly 3.6% of the sample. Sequencing used blood. The receptors come from a female donor with papillary thyroid cancer or a benign thyroid nodule (not recorded which). Some clones in this sample may be carry-over from other donors' samples.

This clone was seen repeatedly, ten times or more. The chain has TRBV20-1 and TRBJ2-7; 8 bases map to TRBD2. Germline loops: CDR1 DFQATT, CDR2 SNEGSKA (reference sequence). The V segment lost 6 bases and the J segment 6 bases; nucleotides outside the gene matches: 7. CDR3 length: 12 amino acids. CDR3 sequence (DNA): TGCAGTGCCCATCGGGGGGGCATCGAGCAGTACTTC. The encoded protein is CSAHRGGIEQYF.

This clone was seen ten or more times. At one of its ends the junction is not consistent with the germline gene, which may arise from a read error. The V call is TRBV7-7, the J call TRBJ2-3; D is unclear. Looked up from germline, CDR1 is SSHAT and CDR2 is FNYEAQ (reference sequence). The CDR3 is 15 amino acids. CDR3 nucleotides: TGTGCTAGCAGCTTATCAGGACGGGCCACAGATACGCAGTATTTT. Encoded protein: CASSLSGRATDTQYF. Full variable domain (rest looked up from reference TRBV7-7 and TRBJ2-3): GAGVSQSPRYKVTKRGQDVTLRCDPISSHATLYWYQQALGQGPEFLTYFNYEAQPDKSGLPSDRFSAERPEGSISTLTIQRTEQRDSAMYRCASSLSGRATDTQYFGPGTRLTVL.

The chain has TRBV7-9 and TRBJ2-7; D may be TRBD1 (5 bases). The CDR3 length is 14 residues. Trimming cost V 7 bases and J 1 base, with 14 bases left between them. CDR1 and CDR2 from the germline V gene are SEHNR and FQNEAQ (reference sequence). The DNA for the CDR3 is TGTGCCAGCATCCCCCTGGACACTTCCTACGAGCAGTACTTC. Protein product: CASIPLDTSYEQYF.

This clone was counted at least ten times. The J gene is TRBJ2-1, the V gene TRBV5-1, with 9 bases matching TRBD2. Germline V gives CDR1 SGHRS, CDR2 YFSETQ. V lost 5 bases and J lost 7; bases outside the gene matches: 13. The CDR3 length is 16 residues. DNA of the CDR3: TGCGCCAGCAGGTGGGGACCAGCGGGGGGCCGGAATGAGCAGTTCTTC. It specifies CASRWGPAGGRNEQFF. Based on the CDR3 plus reference TRBV5-1 and TRBJ2-1, the full variable domain is KAGVTQTPRYLIKTRGQQVTLSCSPISGHRSVSWYQQTPGQGLQFLFEYFSETQRNKGNFPGRFSGRQFSNSRSEMNVSTLELGDSALYLCASRWGPAGGRNEQFFGPGTRLTVL.

With regard to this clone: A much larger clone lies one base from this, so it may be a read error. Other DNA sequences within the sample encode an identical CDR3. This chain uses TRBV7-7 with TRBJ2-2, with 7 nucleotides matching TRBD1. The germline V gene encodes CDR1 SSHAT and CDR2 FNYEAQ (reference sequence). The CDR3 length is 16 residues. The CDR3 bases are TGTGCTAGCAGCTCCCAGACAGGGCTGAACACCGGGGAGTTGTTTTTT. It translates to CASSSQTGLNTGELFF.

With regard to this clone: At one end, the junction sequence differs from germline, possibly due to a read error. The rearrangement joins TRBV28 to TRBJ1-5; maybe TRBD1 (5 bases). The CDR3 runs 15 residues. Germline values: CDR1 MDHEN, CDR2 SYDVKM. The CDR3 loop reads CAGRAPGTGGQPQNF. The CDR3 DNA reads as TGTGCCGGCAGGGCCCCCGGGACGGGAGGTCAGCCCCAGAATTTT.